These 29 T cell receptor beta chains originate from one sample sequenced in a study of T-cell memory formation after mild COVID-19 (dated by TCRdb to the early 2020s). Receptor libraries were prepared by 5' RACE. This sample was sequenced with an Illumina NovaSeq 6000. TCRdb reanalyzed the raw reads on its own, using fastp at Q25 for trimming and MiXCR for clone calling, and kept in-frame beta chains. One record per CDR3 amino acid sequence lists the most common genes and DNA. The sample contains more than 150,000 distinct CDR3 sequences, around a tenth of them found a single time. Approximately 3.8% of the sample comes from the top ten. Sequenced input: PBMCs or a T cell subset sorted from them (not recorded which). The receptors derive from a young man who had mild COVID-19 (a few samples of this study predate the infection). The sample titles of this study are shuffled in the database, so cell type and time point are left out; the donor was told from shared clones.

At least ten counts were recorded for this clonotype. This chain joins TRBV18 and TRBJ1-5, with TRBD1 identical over 7 bases. J gave up 6 bases and V 3 bases, and 11 bases lay outside the gene matches. Germline assignment: CDR1 KGHSH and CDR2 LQKENI. The CDR3 is made up of 16 amino acids. The CDR3 coding sequence is TGTGCCAGCTCACCTCGGACAGGTCCGGGCGGTCAGCCCCAGCATTTT. This encodes CASSPRTGPGGQPQHF.

The chain links TRBV7-6 to TRBJ2-7; TRBD1 agrees at 9 bases. The CDR3 covers 14 residues. J was trimmed by 3 bases and V by 2 bases; bases with no gene match: 2. The germline V gene encodes CDR1 SGHVS and CDR2 FNYEAQ. In DNA, the CDR3 is TGTGCCAGCAGCTTAAGACAGGGGGACTACGAGCAGTACGTC. It translates to CASSLRQGDYEQYV.

This chain links TRBV5-6 with TRBJ2-5, with 12 bases fitting TRBD1. The CDR3 has 14 amino acids. V trimming: 4 bases; J trimming: 6 bases; junction bases outside the gene matches: 4. Looked up from germline, CDR1 is SGHDT and CDR2 is YYEEEE. Here the CDR3 DNA reads TGTGCCAGCAGCAGGGACAGGGGGCTGAAGACCCAGTACTTC. It yields the protein CASSRDRGLKTQYF.

This chain links TRBV7-2 with TRBJ2-7; TRBD2 is a possible D gene (5 bases). This CDR3 region has 19 residues. V was clipped by 5 bases and J by 9 bases, with 35 bases between them. Germline CDR1 SGHTA, CDR2 FQGNSA. In DNA, the CDR3 is TGTGCCAGCAGCGCAACCCCACCGGGCGGGTTAACGCTCCAGTCAGGGCAGTACTTC. Translated, it gives CASSATPPGGLTLQSGQYF.

A few counts support this clonotype. This chain joins TRBV12-3 or TRBV12-4 and TRBJ1-5; D gene uncertain. Trimming took off 7 bases at V and 7 bases at J, with 14 bases between the two ends. The CDR3 totals 13 residues. The CDR3 region is CASTYTGRQPQHF. The CDR3 DNA sequence: TGTGCCAGCACCTACACGGGTCGGCAGCCCCAGCATTTT.

The chain is built from TRBV20-1 and TRBJ1-2, with D possibly matching TRBD1 (5 bases). In germline, CDR1 is DFQATT, CDR2 SNEGSKA (reference sequence). The CDR3 runs to 13 residues. Trimming shortened V by 6 bases and J by 5 bases, and 16 bases separated the two germline ends. The CDR3 spells CSAIERGSYGYTF. In nucleotides, the CDR3 is TGCAGTGCCATAGAGAGGGGATCATATGGCTACACCTTC.

Ten or more counts support this clonotype. The V and J genes are TRBV7-2 and TRBJ2-3; 7 positions agree with TRBD2. The length of the CDR3 is 15 residues. The V gene end was trimmed by 3 bases and the J gene end by 1 base; junction bases not matched to a gene: 4. Germline values: CDR1 SGHTA, CDR2 FQGNSA. In nucleotides, the CDR3 is TGTGCCAGCAGCTTGTGGGCGGGGGGCACAGATACGCAGTATTTT. This encodes CASSLWAGGTDTQYF.

In its sample, this clonotype was seen a few times. The J gene is TRBJ1-1, the V gene TRBV9; 8 positions agree with TRBD1. Germline CDR1 reads SGDLS; CDR2 reads YYNGEE. V shed 3 bases and J 0 bases; nucleotides not matched to a gene: 10. This CDR3 contains 17 residues. The CDR3 coding sequence is TGTGCCAGCAGCGACTATCAGGGGGCCGGAATGAACACTGAAGCTTTCTTT. It is translated as CASSDYQGAGMNTEAFF.

CDR3 in amino acids: CASSSLTGGGTDTQYF. The CDR3 nucleotides read TGCGCCAGCAGCTCGCTAACAGGGGGCGGCACAGATACGCAGTATTTT. This chain joins TRBV5-1 and TRBJ2-3; 9 bases match TRBD1. The CDR3 sequence is 16 residues long. V shed 3 bases, J shed 1 base, and the junction held 6 bases outside the gene matches. CDR1 is SGHRS and CDR2 is YFSETQ in the germline V gene.

This clonotype was seen repeatedly, ten times or more. The chain recombines TRBV7-2 with TRBJ2-1; TRBD2 aligns across 8 bases. The CDR3 extends over 13 amino acids. Germline CDR1 and CDR2: SGHTA and FQGNSA. The J segment lost 9 bases and the V segment lost 6 bases, leaving 7 bases of the junction unmatched. The CDR3 is CASRASGGGEQFF. CDR3 DNA sequence: TGTGCCAGCAGGGCCAGCGGGGGTGGTGAGCAGTTCTTC. Full variable domain (rest looked up from reference TRBV7-2 and TRBJ2-1): GAGVSQSPSNKVTEKGKDVELRCDPISGHTALYWYRQSLGQGLEFLIYFQGNSAPDKSGLPSDRFSAERTGGSVSTLTIQRTQQEDSAVYLCASRASGGGEQFFGPGTRLTVL.

The V call is TRBV2, the J call TRBJ2-3; tentatively, D is TRBD2 (5 bases). The V and J ends lost 1 base and 2 bases respectively, with 13 bases between them. In germline, CDR1 is SNHLY, CDR2 FYNNEI. The CDR3 is 16 amino acids. The CDR3 region has the DNA TGTGCCAGCAGTGAAGGCACTAGTGGAAACACAGATACGCAGTATTTT. It yields the protein CASSEGTSGNTDTQYF.

This clonotype was detected many times. The chain carries TRBV20-1 and TRBJ2-7; D is possibly TRBD1 (6 bases). CDR3 length: 12 amino acids. Deletions cut 4 bases from V and 6 bases from J, with 13 bases between. The germline gives CDR1 DFQATT, CDR2 SNEGSKA (reference sequence). The CDR3 loop is CSATHPGAEQYV. The CDR3 region has the DNA TGCAGTGCTACCCACCCAGGGGCCGAGCAGTACGTC.

This clonotype was detected a few times. This chain connects TRBV6-6 to TRBJ1-6; no clear D. The CDR3 is 12 residues long. V gave up 6 bases and J gave up 7 bases, with 7 bases separating them. Germline-derived CDR1 and CDR2 are MNHNY and SVGAGI (reference sequence). CDR3 residues: CASRFRNSPLHF. The CDR3 DNA reads TGTGCCAGCAGATTTCGCAATTCACCCCTCCACTTT.

Of note for this clonotype: Given a much more abundant clone one base away, this may be a read error. The CDR3 ends on some other residue instead of the conserved phenylalanine or tryptophan, so this is likely a read error. The chain has TRBV7-9 and TRBJ1-2; the D is unclear. Deletions cut 1 base from V and 6 bases from J, with 3 bases between. This CDR3 comprises 11 residues. Germline CDR1 SEHNR, CDR2 FQNEAQ (reference sequence). CDR3 nucleotide sequence: TGTGCCAGCAGCTTAGTGGATGGCTACACCTCC. Translation: CASSLVDGYTS.

The chain couples TRBV5-1 to TRBJ1-2; weak D call: TRBD1 (6 bases). The CDR3 has 16 residues. V dropped 6 bases and J dropped 1 base, with 19 bases sitting between them. The germline CDR1 and CDR2 sequences are SGHRS and YFSETQ. CDR3 loop: CASNSGGGPDNYGYTF. In DNA, the CDR3 is TGCGCCAGCAATTCAGGAGGGGGACCCGATAACTATGGCTACACCTTC.

This clonotype was observed a handful of times. The rearrangement uses TRBV18 and TRBJ1-5; D gene unclear. The germline V and J ends were trimmed by 3 bases and 4 bases, with 10 bases remaining between them. The germline gives CDR1 KGHSH, CDR2 LQKENI. This CDR3 spans 14 amino acids. CDR3 in amino acids: CASSPSGSNQPQHF. The CDR3 region has the DNA TGTGCCAGCTCACCGTCGGGGTCTAATCAGCCCCAGCATTTT.

This clonotype was detected a few times. The J gene is TRBJ1-1, the V gene TRBV12-3 or TRBV12-4; 8 positions match TRBD1. V gave up 10 bases and J gave up 5 bases; unmatched junction bases: 9. This CDR3 contains 13 residues. The CDR3 bases are TGTGCCACCTTAAATACAGGGGGGACTGAAGCTTTCTTT. This translates into CATLNTGGTEAFF.

This clonotype came up a few times. This chain links TRBV20-1 with TRBJ2-7; TRBD1 matches 9 bases. Losses at the gene ends were 5 bases for V and 0 bases for J; bases not matched to a gene: 5. Per germline, CDR1 DFQATT and CDR2 SNEGSKA (reference sequence). The CDR3 has 14 residues. The CDR3 protein is CSAWTGAFSYEQYV. DNA for the CDR3: TGCAGTGCTTGGACAGGGGCCTTCTCCTACGAGCAGTACGTC.

This clonotype has a count of ten or more. The rearrangement links TRBV4-3 to TRBJ2-7; 9 positions match TRBD2. Trimming at V came to 2 bases and at J to 0 bases, leaving 5 bases not matched to a gene. The CDR3 covers 16 residues. The germline CDR1 and CDR2 sequences are LGHNA and YSLEER. The CDR3 DNA reads TGCGCCAGCAGCCAATCTAGCGGGGAAAGCTCCTACGAGCAGTACTTC. Protein product: CASSQSSGESSYEQYF.

In DNA, the CDR3 is TGTGCCAGCAGACTCACCTCTCCCGTGGCGAATACGCAGTATTTT. It codes for CASRLTSPVANTQYF. This chain links TRBV6-5 with TRBJ2-3; D not resolved. Germline V gene data show CDR1 as MNHEY and CDR2 as SVGAGI. There are 15 residues in the CDR3. V lost 6 bases to trimming and J lost 7 bases, with 20 bases between them.

This clonotype has just one count. The chain links TRBV18 to TRBJ2-5, with D hard to call. The germline gives CDR1 KGHSH, CDR2 LQKENI. The length of the CDR3 is 15 residues. Trimming stripped 3 bases from V and 4 bases from J, with 15 bases between. This chain's CDR3 is CASSPLREWGETQYF. The CDR3 DNA follows: TGTGCCAGCTCACCTCTAAGGGAATGGGGAGAGACCCAGTACTTC.

This clonotype was recorded at least ten times. In DNA form, the CDR3 reads TGTGCCAGCAGGGCCGGGACAGGATTCCAAGAGACCCAGTACTTC. It encodes CASRAGTGFQETQYF. The chain uses TRBV5-6 and TRBJ2-5; 8 nucleotides line up with TRBD1. This CDR3 has 15 amino acids. Looked up from germline, CDR1 is SGHDT and CDR2 is YYEEEE. The junction had 7 bases not matched to a gene; V was cut back by 5 bases and J by 1 base.

This clonotype was found a few times. CDR3 loop: CASSLPDRRANEKLFF. DNA for the CDR3: TGTGCCAGCAGCCTCCCGGACAGGCGGGCTAATGAAAAACTGTTTTTT. The V call is TRBV28, the J call TRBJ1-4, with 7 bases fitting TRBD1. From germline, CDR1 is MDHEN and CDR2 SYDVKM. V lost 6 bases, J lost 3 bases, and 10 bases stayed unmatched. The CDR3 is made up of 16 amino acids.

This rearrangement joins TRBV6-2 or TRBV6-3 to TRBJ2-1, with 8 bases fitting TRBD2. V shed 6 bases and J 10 bases; nucleotides not matched to a gene: 14. CDR1 and CDR2 (germline): MNHEY, SVGEGT. The CDR3 extends over 15 amino acids. CDR3 nucleotides: TGTGCCAGCAGCTCCGGGACTAGAGCGGGGTGGGAGCAGTTCTTC. Its protein product is CASSSGTRAGWEQFF.

This clonotype showed up just a few times. V gene TRBV12-3 or TRBV12-4 combines with J gene TRBJ2-5; a weak D match, TRBD2 (5 bases). The length of the CDR3 is 14 residues. Trimming pared 5 bases from V and 4 bases from J, leaving 14 bases between. CDR3 amino acids: CASSLRGTGETQYF. The CDR3 nucleotides are TGTGCCAGCAGTCTCCGGGGAACGGGAGAGACCCAGTACTTC.

This clonotype was observed a handful of times. The chain joins TRBV5-1 to TRBJ1-4; D not certain. V lost 4 bases and J lost 7, with 11 bases in between. There are 13 residues in the CDR3. Germline V gene data show CDR1 as SGHRS and CDR2 as YFSETQ. CDR3 DNA sequence: TGCGCCAGCAGCGACGACGGAAGTGAAAAACTGTTTTTT. This gives the protein CASSDDGSEKLFF.

This clonotype was detected ten times or more. V and J are TRBV29-1 and TRBJ2-1; unclear D gene. Germline-derived CDR1 and CDR2 are SQVTM and ANQGSEA. The CDR3 extends over 11 amino acids. The germline V and J ends were trimmed by 2 bases and 1 base, with 0 bases remaining between them. The DNA for the CDR3 is TGCAGCGTTGAATCCTACAATGAGCAGTTCTTC. Amino acids: CSVESYNEQFF.

This clonotype turned up a few times. This rearrangement joins TRBV5-1 to TRBJ2-1; perhaps TRBD2 as D (6 bases). Per germline, CDR1 SGHRS and CDR2 YFSETQ. V gave up 3 bases and J gave up 7 bases, with 20 bases separating them. The CDR3 is 16 residues long. This CDR3 is CASSSLPGAGRNEQFF. In DNA form, the CDR3 reads TGCGCCAGCAGCTCCCTCCCCGGGGCGGGGAGGAATGAGCAGTTCTTC. Together with reference TRBV5-1 and TRBJ2-1, the CDR3 gives the full variable domain: KAGVTQTPRYLIKTRGQQVTLSCSPISGHRSVSWYQQTPGQGLQFLFEYFSETQRNKGNFPGRFSGRQFSNSRSEMNVSTLELGDSALYLCASSSLPGAGRNEQFFGPGTRLTVL.

This clonotype was seen at least ten times. The chain employs TRBV20-1 and TRBJ1-1, with TRBD1 matching 8 bases. V dropped 1 base and J dropped 6; count of bases not matched to a gene: 1. This CDR3 comprises 12 residues. Germline V lookup: CDR1 DFQATT, CDR2 SNEGSKA (reference sequence). As DNA, the CDR3 is TGCAGTGCTAGAGGGACAGGGCCTGAAGCTTTCTTT. It yields the protein CSARGTGPEAFF.